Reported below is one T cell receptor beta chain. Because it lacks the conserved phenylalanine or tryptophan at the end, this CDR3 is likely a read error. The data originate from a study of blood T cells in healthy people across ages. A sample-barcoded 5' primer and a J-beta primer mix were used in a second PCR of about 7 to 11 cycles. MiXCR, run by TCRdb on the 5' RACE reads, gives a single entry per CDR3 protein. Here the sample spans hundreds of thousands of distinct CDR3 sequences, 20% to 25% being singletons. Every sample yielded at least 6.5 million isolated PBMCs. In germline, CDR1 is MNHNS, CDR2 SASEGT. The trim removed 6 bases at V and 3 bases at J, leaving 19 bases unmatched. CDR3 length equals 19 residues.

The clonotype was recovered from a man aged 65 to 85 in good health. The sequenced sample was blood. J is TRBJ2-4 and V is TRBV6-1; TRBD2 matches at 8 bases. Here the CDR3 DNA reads TGTGCCAGCAGCCGCCGGGAACCCGGGACTAGAGATATCAAAAACATTCAGTACATC. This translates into CASSRREPGTRDIKNIQYI.